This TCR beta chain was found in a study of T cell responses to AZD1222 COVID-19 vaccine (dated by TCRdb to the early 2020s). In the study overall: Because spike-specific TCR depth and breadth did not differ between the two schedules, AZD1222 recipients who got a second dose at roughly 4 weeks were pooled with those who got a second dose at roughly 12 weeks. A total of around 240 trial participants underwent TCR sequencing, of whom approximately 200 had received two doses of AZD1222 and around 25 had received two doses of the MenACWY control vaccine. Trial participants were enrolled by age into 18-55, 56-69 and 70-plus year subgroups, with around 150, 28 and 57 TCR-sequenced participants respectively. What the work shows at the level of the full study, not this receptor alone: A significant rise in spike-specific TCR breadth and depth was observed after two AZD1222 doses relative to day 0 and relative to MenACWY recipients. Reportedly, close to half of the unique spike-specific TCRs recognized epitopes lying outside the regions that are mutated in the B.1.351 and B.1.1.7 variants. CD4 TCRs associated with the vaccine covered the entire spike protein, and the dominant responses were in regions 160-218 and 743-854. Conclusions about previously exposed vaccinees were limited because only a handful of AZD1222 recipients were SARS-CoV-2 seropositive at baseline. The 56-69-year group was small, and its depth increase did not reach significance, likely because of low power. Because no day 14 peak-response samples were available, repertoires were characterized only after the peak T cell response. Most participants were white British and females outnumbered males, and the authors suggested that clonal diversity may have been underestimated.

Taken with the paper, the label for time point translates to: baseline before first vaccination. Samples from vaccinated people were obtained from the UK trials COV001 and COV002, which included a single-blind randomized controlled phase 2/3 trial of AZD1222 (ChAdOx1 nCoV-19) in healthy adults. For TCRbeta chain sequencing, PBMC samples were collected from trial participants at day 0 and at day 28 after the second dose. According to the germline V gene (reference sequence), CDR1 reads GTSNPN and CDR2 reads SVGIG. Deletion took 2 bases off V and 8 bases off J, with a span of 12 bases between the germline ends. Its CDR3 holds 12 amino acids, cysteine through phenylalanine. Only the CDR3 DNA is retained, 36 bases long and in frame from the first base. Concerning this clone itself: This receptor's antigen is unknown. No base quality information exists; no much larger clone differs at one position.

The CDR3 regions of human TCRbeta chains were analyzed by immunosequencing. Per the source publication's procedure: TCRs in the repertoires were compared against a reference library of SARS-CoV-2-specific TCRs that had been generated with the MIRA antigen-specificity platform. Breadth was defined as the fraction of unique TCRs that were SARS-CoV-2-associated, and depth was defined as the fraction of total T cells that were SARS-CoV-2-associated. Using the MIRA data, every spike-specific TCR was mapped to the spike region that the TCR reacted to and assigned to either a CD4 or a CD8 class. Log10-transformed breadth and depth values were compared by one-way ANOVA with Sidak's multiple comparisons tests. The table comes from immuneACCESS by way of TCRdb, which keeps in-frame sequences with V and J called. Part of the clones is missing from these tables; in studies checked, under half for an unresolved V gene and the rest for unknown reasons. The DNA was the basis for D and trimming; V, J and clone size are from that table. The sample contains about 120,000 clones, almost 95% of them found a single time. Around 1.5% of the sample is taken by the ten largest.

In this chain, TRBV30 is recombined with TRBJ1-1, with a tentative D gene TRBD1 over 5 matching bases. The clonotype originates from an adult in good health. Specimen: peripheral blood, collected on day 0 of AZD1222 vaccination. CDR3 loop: CAWSSGGAEAFF. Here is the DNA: TGTGCCTGGAGTTCCGGGGGAGCCGAAGCTTTCTTT.